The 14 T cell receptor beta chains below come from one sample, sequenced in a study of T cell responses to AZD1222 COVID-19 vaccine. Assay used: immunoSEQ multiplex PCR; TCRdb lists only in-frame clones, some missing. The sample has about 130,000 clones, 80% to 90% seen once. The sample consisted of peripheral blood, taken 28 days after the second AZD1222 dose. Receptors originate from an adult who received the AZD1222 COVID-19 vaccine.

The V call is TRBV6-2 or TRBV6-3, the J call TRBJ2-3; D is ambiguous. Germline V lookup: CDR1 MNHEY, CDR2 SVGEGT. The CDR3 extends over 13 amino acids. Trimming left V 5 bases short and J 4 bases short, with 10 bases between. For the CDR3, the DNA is TGTGCCAGCAGTGAGATGAGCGCAGATACGCAGTATTTT. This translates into CASSEMSADTQYF.

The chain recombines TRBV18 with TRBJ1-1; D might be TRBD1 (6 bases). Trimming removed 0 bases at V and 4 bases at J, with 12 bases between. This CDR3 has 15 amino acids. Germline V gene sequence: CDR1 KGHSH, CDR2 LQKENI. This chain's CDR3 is CASSPPSEGGTEAFF. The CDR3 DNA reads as TGTGCCAGCTCACCACCCTCGGAAGGGGGCACTGAAGCTTTCTTT. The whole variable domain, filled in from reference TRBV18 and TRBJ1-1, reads NAGVMQNPRHLVRRRGQEARLRCSPMKGHSHVYWYRQLPEEGLKFMVYLQKENIIDESGMPKERFSAEFPKEGPSILRIQQVVRGDSAAYFCASSPPSEGGTEAFFGQGTRLTVV.

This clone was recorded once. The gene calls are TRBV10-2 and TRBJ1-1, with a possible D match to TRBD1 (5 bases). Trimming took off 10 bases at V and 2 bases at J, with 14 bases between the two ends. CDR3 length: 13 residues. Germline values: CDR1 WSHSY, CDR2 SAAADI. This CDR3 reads CATMGPLNTEAFF. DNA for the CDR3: TGCGCCACCATGGGACCTTTAAACACTGAAGCTTTCTTT.

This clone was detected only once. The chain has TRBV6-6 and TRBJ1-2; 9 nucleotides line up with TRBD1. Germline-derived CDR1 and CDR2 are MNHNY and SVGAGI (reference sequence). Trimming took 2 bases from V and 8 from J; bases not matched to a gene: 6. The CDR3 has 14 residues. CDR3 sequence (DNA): TGTGCCAGCAGTTACGGGACAGGGTCGGGCGGCTACACCTTC. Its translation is CASSYGTGSGGYTF.

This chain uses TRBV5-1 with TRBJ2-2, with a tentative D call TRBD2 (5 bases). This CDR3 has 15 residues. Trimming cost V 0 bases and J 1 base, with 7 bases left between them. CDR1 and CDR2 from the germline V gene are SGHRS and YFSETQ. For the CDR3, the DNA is TGCGCCAGCAGCTTGGCCGGGGTGAACACCGGGGAGCTGTTTTTT. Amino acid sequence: CASSLAGVNTGELFF.

CDR3 coding DNA: TGTGCCAGCAGCATTATGAATTCACCCCTCCACTTT. This translates into CASSIMNSPLHF. The chain employs TRBV7-2 and TRBJ1-6; D gene unclear. The CDR3 is 12 amino acids. Per germline, CDR1 SGHTA and CDR2 FQGNSA. Trimming shortened V by 5 bases and J by 7 bases, and 6 bases separated the two germline ends.

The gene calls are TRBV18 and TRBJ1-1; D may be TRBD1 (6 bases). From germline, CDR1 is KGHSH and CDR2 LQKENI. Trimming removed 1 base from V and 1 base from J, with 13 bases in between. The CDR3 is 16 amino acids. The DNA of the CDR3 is TGTGCCAGCTCACCACTACCCACAGGGAGGAACACTGAAGCTTTCTTT. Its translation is CASSPLPTGRNTEAFF.

CDR3 amino acids: CASSISRQPLGYTF. The CDR3, as DNA: TGTGCCAGTAGTATAAGCAGACAGCCCCTGGGCTACACCTTC. The J gene is TRBJ1-2, the V gene TRBV19, with TRBD1 as a possible D gene (5 bases). CDR3 length: 14 residues. In germline, CDR1 is LNHDA, CDR2 SQIVND (reference sequence). V was cut by 2 bases and J by 8 bases, with 15 bases left in between.

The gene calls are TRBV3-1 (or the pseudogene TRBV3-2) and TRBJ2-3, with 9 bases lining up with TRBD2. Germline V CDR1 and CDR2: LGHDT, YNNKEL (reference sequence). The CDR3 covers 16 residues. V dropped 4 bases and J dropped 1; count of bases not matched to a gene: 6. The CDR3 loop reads CASSPLAGWGTDTQYF. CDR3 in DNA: TGTGCCAGCAGCCCCCTAGCGGGGTGGGGCACAGATACGCAGTATTTT.

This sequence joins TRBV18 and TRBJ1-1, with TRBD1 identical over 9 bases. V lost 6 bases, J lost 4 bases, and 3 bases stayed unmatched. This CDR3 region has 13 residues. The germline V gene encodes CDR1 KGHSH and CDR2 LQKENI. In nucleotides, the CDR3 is TGTGCCAGCTCCGGGACAGGGAGCACTGAAGCTTTCTTT. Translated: CASSGTGSTEAFF.

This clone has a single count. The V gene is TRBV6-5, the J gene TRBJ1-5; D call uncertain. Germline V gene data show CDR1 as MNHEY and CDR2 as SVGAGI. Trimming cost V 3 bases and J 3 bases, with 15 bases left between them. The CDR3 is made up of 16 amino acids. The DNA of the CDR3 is TGTGCCAGCAGTTATATGCAGACGGCCCTCAATCAGCCCCAGCATTTT. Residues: CASSYMQTALNQPQHF.

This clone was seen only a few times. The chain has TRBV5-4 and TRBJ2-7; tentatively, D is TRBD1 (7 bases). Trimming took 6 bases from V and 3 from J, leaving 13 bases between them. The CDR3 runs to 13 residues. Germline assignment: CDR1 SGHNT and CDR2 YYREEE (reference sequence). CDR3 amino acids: CASTHQGGYEQYF. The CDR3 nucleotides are TGTGCCAGCACCCACCAGGGGGGCTACGAGCAGTACTTC.

Here the CDR3 reads CASSQELNYGYTF. CDR3 bases: TGTGCCAGCAGCCAAGAGTTAAACTATGGCTACACCTTC. The chain links TRBV14 to TRBJ1-2, with D hard to call. V lost 0 bases to trimming and J lost 2 bases, with 4 bases between them. Germline loops: CDR1 SGHDN, CDR2 FVKESK. This CDR3 region has 13 residues. Using reference TRBV14 and TRBJ1-2 for the parts outside the CDR3, the full variable domain is EAGVTQFPSHSVIEKGQTVTLRCDPISGHDNLYWYRRVMGKEIKFLLHFVKESKQDESGMPNNRFLAERTGGTYSTLKVQPAELEDSGVYFCASSQELNYGYTFGSGTRLTVV.

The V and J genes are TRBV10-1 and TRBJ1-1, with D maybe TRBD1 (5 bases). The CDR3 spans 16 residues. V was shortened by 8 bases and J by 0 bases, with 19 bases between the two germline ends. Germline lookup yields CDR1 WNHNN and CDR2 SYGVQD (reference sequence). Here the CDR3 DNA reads TGCGCCAGCCCGGGAAACAGGTGGCCTATGAACACTGAAGCTTTCTTT. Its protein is CASPGNRWPMNTEAFF.